Below are 16 T cell receptor beta chains sequenced from a single sample in a study of low-dose radiotherapy and immunotherapy resistance in tumors. TRAV- and TRBV-specific primers, spanning alpha and beta chains, primed first-strand cDNA. A constant-region primer paired with the V-primer adapter amplified TCRs over 20 PCR cycles. TCRdb re-called the reads through MiXCR, storing one row per CDR3 protein. The table lists 75,000 to 95,000 distinct CDR3 sequences, under 25% of them singletons, with more than 10% in the top ten. Noted time point: after trial treatment. Regarding treatment: LDRT plus nivolumab, ipilimumab, low-dose cyclophosphamide and aspirin (RACIN trial). The material was PBMCs, obtained after low-dose radiotherapy plus immunotherapy. The receptors come from a female donor with ovarian cancer.

A remark on this clonotype: This is likely an artifact of a read error, given a far larger clone one base away. This sequence joins TRBV5-3 and TRBJ1-5; unclear D gene. TRBV5-3 is reported as an ORF; its role is uncertain. The CDR3 runs to 14 residues. The DNA for the CDR3 is TGCGCCAGCAGCTTGGGTTACGGCCATCAGCCCCAGCATTTT. Translation: CASSLGYGHQPQHF.

This clonotype was observed at least ten times. The V gene is TRBV5-1, the J gene TRBJ2-1; TRBD2 aligns across 8 bases. V gave up 2 bases and J gave up 8 bases; unmatched junction bases: 6. The CDR3 spans 14 residues. In germline, CDR1 is SGHRS, CDR2 YFSETQ. The CDR3 region has the DNA TGCGCCAGCAGCTTAAATAGCGGGGTATATGAGCAGTTCTTC. Translated, it gives CASSLNSGVYEQFF.

This clonotype was recorded at least ten times. V and J are TRBV5-4 and TRBJ1-6, with D tentatively TRBD1 (5 bases). Germline CDR1 is SGHNT and CDR2 is YYREEE (reference sequence). With 3 bases removed from V and 7 bases from J, the gap between germline ends came to 17 bases. This CDR3 has 16 amino acids. The CDR3 is CASSYGGKVWNSPLHF. The CDR3 DNA follows: TGTGCCAGCAGCTATGGGGGGAAAGTGTGGAATTCACCCCTCCACTTT. The variable domain in full, completed from reference TRBV5-4 and TRBJ1-6, reads ETGVTQSPTHLIKTRGQQVTLRCSSQSGHNTVSWYQQALGQGPQFIFQYYREEENGRGNFPPRFSGLQFPNYSSELNVNALELDDSALYLCASSYGGKVWNSPLHFGNGTRLTVT.

V is TRBV6-1 and J is TRBJ2-7; D not certain. V lost 5 bases and J 0 bases, leaving 14 bases between the germline ends. The germline CDR1 and CDR2 sequences are MNHNS and SASEGT. CDR3 length: 15 amino acids. The CDR3 sequence is CASSSPTLSSYEQYF. Written as DNA, the CDR3 is TGTGCCAGCAGTTCCCCAACCCTGAGCTCCTACGAGCAGTACTTC.

In its sample, this clonotype was seen many times. The chain joins TRBV20-1 to TRBJ2-1, with D perhaps TRBD2 (6 bases). Germline CDR1 and CDR2: DFQATT and SNEGSKA (reference sequence). This CDR3 region has 15 residues. V lost 2 bases and J 3 bases, leaving 14 bases between the germline ends. The chain's CDR3 is CSARQPGTGYNEQFF. The CDR3 nucleotides are TGCAGTGCTAGACAACCCGGGACTGGCTACAATGAGCAGTTCTTC.

This clonotype came up a few times. The gene calls are TRBV20-1 and TRBJ2-3; 10 bases align to TRBD2. This CDR3 has 14 amino acids. The germline gives CDR1 DFQATT, CDR2 SNEGSKA (reference sequence). V dropped 8 bases and J dropped 2; count of bases not matched to a gene: 7. CDR3 residues: CSSILAGPTDTQYF. In nucleotides, the CDR3 is TGCAGTTCCATACTAGCGGGGCCCACAGATACGCAGTATTTT.

In the case of this clonotype: Just one base apart from a much larger clone, this may be a read error. The V gene is TRBV20-1, the J gene TRBJ2-7; 11 bases map to TRBD2. CDR1 is DFQATT, CDR2 SNEGSKA, per germline (reference sequence). CDR3 length: 13 residues. The CDR3 here is CSPIAGGYNEQYF. In DNA, the CDR3 is TGCAGCCCGATAGCGGGAGGGTACAATGAGCAGTACTTC.

The sample holds a few counts of this clonotype. The chain links TRBV6-2 or TRBV6-3 to TRBJ2-3, with 7 nucleotides matching TRBD1. J gave up 2 bases and V 5 bases, and 10 bases lay outside the gene matches. Looked up from germline, CDR1 is MNHEY and CDR2 is SVGEGT. The CDR3 is 16 amino acids. The CDR3 protein is CASSVYPRGPTDTQYF. CDR3 in DNA: TGTGCCAGCAGTGTATATCCGAGGGGGCCCACAGATACGCAGTATTTT.

This clonotype was counted ten times or more. The chain uses TRBV25-1 and TRBJ1-2, with D perhaps TRBD1 (6 bases). The length of the CDR3 is 14 residues. CDR1 is MGHDK, CDR2 SYGVNS, per germline. Trimming left V 6 bases short and J 5 bases short, with 16 bases between. The CDR3 reads CASRGVGQTYGYTF. The CDR3 bases are TGTGCCAGCAGGGGGGTGGGACAAACGTATGGCTACACCTTC.

The chain joins TRBV19 to TRBJ2-3; D is possibly TRBD1 (6 bases). Germline values: CDR1 LNHDA, CDR2 SQIVND (reference sequence). This CDR3 is 14 amino acids long. Trimming shortened V by 7 bases and J by 2 bases, and 13 bases separated the two germline ends. Here the CDR3 DNA reads TGTGCCAGTATCCCACAGGGAAACACAGATACGCAGTATTTT. It specifies CASIPQGNTDTQYF.

This clonotype was detected many times. V is TRBV6-6 and J is TRBJ2-3, with D possibly TRBD2 on 6 matching bases. Trimming took 2 bases from V and 2 from J, leaving 26 bases between them. The germline V gene has CDR1 MNHNY and CDR2 SVGAGI (reference sequence). The CDR3 runs 20 residues. The CDR3 protein is CASSYLALRGSQETTDTQYF. The CDR3 DNA reads TGTGCCAGCAGTTACCTCGCTCTCCGGGGGTCTCAGGAGACCACAGATACGCAGTATTTT.

To note about this clonotype: This likely reflects a read error, since a far larger clone is one base away. V gene TRBV10-3 combines with J gene TRBJ2-5; 9 nucleotides match TRBD1. The CDR3 runs 15 residues. After removal of 5 bases from V and 5 bases from J, the junction contained 9 bases not matched to a gene. Germline CDR1 is ENHRY and CDR2 is SYGVKD. CDR3 bases: TGTGCCATCAGTATTACAGGGGGCGCAGGGGAGACCCAGTACTTC. Protein product: CAISITGGAGETQYF.

Note on this clonotype: Only one base separates this from a far larger clonotype, so it likely reflects a read error. J is TRBJ2-5 and V is TRBV6-1; D is perhaps TRBD2 (6 bases). The CDR3 sequence is 14 residues long. Trimming removed 7 bases from V and 11 bases from J, with 23 bases in between. In germline, CDR1 is MNHNS, CDR2 SASEGT. CDR3 bases: TGTGCCAGCACTCCCCTTGGGCGGGGCTACAAGCAGTACTTC. It yields the protein CASTPLGRGYKQYF.

This clonotype was observed at least ten times. The chain links TRBV28 to TRBJ1-1; a possible D gene is TRBD1 (6 bases). The germline V gene has CDR1 MDHEN and CDR2 SYDVKM. The V end was cut by 4 bases, the J end by 6 bases, with 18 bases between. The CDR3 length is 15 residues. CDR3 in DNA: TGTGCCAGCAGTTGGGGGGGCAGGGTGAGCGCTGAAGCTTTCTTT. This translates into CASSWGGRVSAEAFF.

The rearrangement links TRBV20-1 to TRBJ2-1, with a tentative D call TRBD2 (7 bases). Germline V CDR1 and CDR2: DFQATT, SNEGSKA (reference sequence). The CDR3 runs 15 residues. V gave up 4 bases and J gave up 4 bases, with 17 bases separating them. The CDR3 loop is CSAKGGGAAYNEQFF. CDR3 nucleotide sequence: TGCAGTGCTAAGGGGGGGGGGGCCGCGTACAATGAGCAGTTCTTC.

This clonotype was detected ten times or more. This chain connects TRBV7-2 to TRBJ2-1, with TRBD1 matching over 9 bases. Germline-derived CDR1 and CDR2 are SGHTA and FQGNSA. This CDR3 contains 16 residues. Trimming at V came to 5 bases and at J to 3 bases, leaving 8 bases not matched to a gene. The CDR3 DNA is TGTGCCAGCAGCCCCCGGGGACAGGGTCTCTACAATGAGCAGTTCTTC. Translated, it gives CASSPRGQGLYNEQFF.